What follows are 27 T cell receptor beta chains derived from one specimen sequenced in a study of blood T cell repertoires in COVID-19. Assay used: immunoSEQ multiplex PCR; TCRdb lists only in-frame clones, some missing. In the table there are 300,000 or so clones, 90% of which are singletons. The sample consisted of PBMCs or T cells enriched from blood (not recorded which). The receptor source for this set is a woman aged 30 to 39 who had recovered from COVID-19.

The V gene is TRBV14, the J gene TRBJ1-4; 7 nucleotides match TRBD1. CDR1 is SGHDN, CDR2 FVKESK, per germline. J was trimmed by 4 bases and V by 2 bases; bases with no gene match: 4. CDR3 length: 15 amino acids. The CDR3 region is CASSQRDSYNEKLFF. The CDR3, as DNA: TGTGCCAGCAGCCAACGGGACAGCTATAATGAAAAACTGTTTTTT.

The gene calls are TRBV29-1 and TRBJ2-3; 8 nucleotides line up with TRBD1. Germline loops: CDR1 SQVTM, CDR2 ANQGSEA. This CDR3 region has 16 residues. Trimming removed 6 bases from V and 6 bases from J; junction bases left unmatched: 17. The chain's CDR3 is CSVALSRQGTRDTQYF. The CDR3 region has the DNA TGCAGCGTGGCCCTCTCCAGACAGGGGACACGGGATACGCAGTATTTT.

The gene calls are TRBV4-2 and TRBJ2-5; 9 nucleotides agree with TRBD1. Germline CDR1 reads LGHNA; CDR2 reads YNFKEQ. The trim removed 2 bases at V and 2 bases at J, leaving 15 bases unmatched. The CDR3 extends over 19 amino acids. DNA for the CDR3: TGTGCCAGCAGCCAATTTTCCGGGACAGGGAACCTTATTCAAGAGACCCAGTACTTC. Translation gives CASSQFSGTGNLIQETQYF.

The J gene is TRBJ2-7, the V gene TRBV20-1, with 7 bases identical to TRBD1. CDR1 is DFQATT, CDR2 SNEGSKA, per germline (reference sequence). This CDR3 is 14 amino acids long. The ends lost 3 bases at V and 3 bases at J; junction bases unmatched: 8. The CDR3 protein is CSASYPGQHYEQYF. CDR3 bases: TGCAGTGCTAGTTACCCGGGACAGCACTACGAGCAGTACTTC.

The rearrangement joins TRBV6-5 to TRBJ2-4; D unresolved. CDR3 length equals 14 residues. V lost 6 bases, J lost 1 base, and 10 bases lay in between. Germline V lookup: CDR1 MNHEY, CDR2 SVGAGI. The CDR3 loop reads CASRPESAKNIQYF. DNA of the CDR3: TGTGCCAGCAGACCTGAAAGCGCCAAAAACATTCAGTACTTC.

About this clone: The identical CDR3 is also encoded by other nucleotide sequences in the sample. V usage is TRBV27 and J usage is TRBJ2-7, with a weak D call TRBD2 (6 bases). CDR1 and CDR2 from the germline V gene are MNHEY and SMNVEV (reference sequence). The CDR3 spans 13 residues. Trimming left V 2 bases short and J 1 base short, with 6 bases between. The CDR3 protein is CASSLGTSYEQYF. The DNA for the CDR3 is TGTGCCAGCAGTTTAGGGACTTCCTACGAGCAGTACTTC.

This clone was seen just once. V is TRBV7-9 and J is TRBJ2-3; a weak D match, TRBD2 (6 bases). The CDR3 extends over 15 amino acids. Per germline, CDR1 SEHNR and CDR2 FQNEAQ (reference sequence). V shed 6 bases and J shed 1 base, with 14 bases lying between them. The DNA of the CDR3 is TGTGCCAGCAGGGGACTGGGACTCCGCACAGATACGCAGTATTTT. Encoded protein: CASRGLGLRTDTQYF.

The chain links TRBV10-3 to TRBJ1-6, with 7 bases matching TRBD1. Trimming took 6 bases from V and 5 from J; bases not matched to a gene: 7. The germline CDR1 and CDR2 sequences are ENHRY and SYGVKD. The CDR3 has 15 amino acids. The CDR3 protein is CAIRTGKENNSPLHF. The CDR3 DNA is TGTGCCATCAGGACAGGGAAGGAGAATAATTCACCCCTCCACTTT.

This rearrangement joins TRBV7-3 to TRBJ2-5; TRBD1 matches 9 bases. CDR3 length: 14 residues. The V gene end was trimmed by 5 bases and the J gene end by 7 bases; junction bases not matched to a gene: 8. CDR1 and CDR2 (germline): SGHTA, FQGTGA. CDR3 nucleotide sequence: TGTGCCAGCAGCCCGGACAGGGGAGCTGGGACCCAGTACTTC. Its protein is CASSPDRGAGTQYF.

The chain has TRBV5-1 and TRBJ2-7, with a tentative D call TRBD2 (6 bases). This CDR3 is built from 16 residues. From germline, CDR1 is SGHRS and CDR2 YFSETQ. Trimming pared 5 bases from V and 6 bases from J, leaving 24 bases between. The CDR3 protein is CASRSRGGTRSVEQYF. The CDR3 coding sequence is TGCGCCAGCAGATCAAGAGGAGGGACCCGCTCCGTCGAGCAGTACTTC.

CDR3 nucleotides: TGCAGTGCTAGATCCCCGGGGACCCAGTACTTC. Translated, it gives CSARSPGTQYF. The genes are TRBV20-1 and TRBJ2-5; D is unclear. The V end was cut by 2 bases, the J end by 7 bases, with 8 bases between. CDR3 length: 11 amino acids. Germline V CDR1 and CDR2: DFQATT, SNEGSKA (reference sequence).

V is TRBV19 and J is TRBJ1-2; D might be TRBD1 (6 bases). Trimming took 3 bases from V and 0 from J, leaving 11 bases between them. The CDR3 runs 15 residues. Per germline, CDR1 LNHDA and CDR2 SQIVND (reference sequence). CDR3 bases: TGTGCCAGTAGTATTTCAGGGGATGCTAACTATGGCTACACCTTC. It translates to CASSISGDANYGYTF. The full variable domain, completed using reference TRBV19 and TRBJ1-2, is DGGITQSPKYLFRKEGQNVTLSCEQNLNHDAMYWYRQDPGQGLRLIYYSQIVNDFQKGDIAEGYSVSREKKESFPLTVTSAQKNPTAFYLCASSISGDANYGYTFGSGTRLTVV.

The chain recombines TRBV28 with TRBJ1-1; D uncertain. This CDR3 spans 14 amino acids. The germline gives CDR1 MDHEN, CDR2 SYDVKM. Trimming removed 2 bases from V and 7 bases from J, with 14 bases in between. CDR3 coding DNA: TGTGCCAGCAGTTTACCCCTCCCCCCCCTTGAAGCTTTCTTT. This sequence encodes CASSLPLPPLEAFF.

The genes are TRBV24-1 and TRBJ1-5; TRBD1 aligns across 10 bases. J lost 2 bases, V lost 3 bases, and 3 bases had no gene match. The CDR3 loop spans 16 amino acids. CDR1 and CDR2 (germline): KGHDR, SFDVKD. The CDR3 region is CATSDRDRGGNQPQHF. CDR3 DNA: TGTGCCACCAGTGATCGGGACAGGGGTGGCAATCAGCCCCAGCATTTT.

The CDR3 DNA sequence: TGTGCCAGCAGCCAAGTAGCGCGGGGGCACACCGGGGAGCTGTTTTTT. Its protein product is CASSQVARGHTGELFF. The gene calls are TRBV3-1 (or the pseudogene TRBV3-2) and TRBJ2-2; TRBD2 is a possible D gene (7 bases). The CDR3 length is 16 residues. Germline V lookup: CDR1 LGHDT, CDR2 YNNKEL (reference sequence). Between the trimmed V and J ends, which lost 1 base and 3 bases, there was a span of 12 bases.

The chain links TRBV28 to TRBJ2-3, with TRBD2 as a possible D gene (5 bases). This CDR3 comprises 13 residues. CDR1 is MDHEN and CDR2 is SYDVKM in the germline V gene. V gave up 6 bases and J gave up 1 base, with 8 bases separating them. In DNA form, the CDR3 reads TGTGCCAGCAGCGAGGGTCGCACAGATACGCAGTATTTT. It specifies CASSEGRTDTQYF.

This chain's CDR3 is CASSSRQGTYEQYF. DNA of the CDR3: TGTGCCAGCAGCTCAAGACAGGGGACCTACGAGCAGTACTTC. The chain is built from TRBV5-4 and TRBJ2-7, with TRBD1 identical over 8 bases. Per the germline V gene, CDR1 is SGHNT and CDR2 is YYREEE (reference sequence). Germline trimming cut 3 bases from V and 2 bases from J; bases unmatched to any gene: 4. This CDR3 is 14 amino acids long.

The V and J genes are TRBV25-1 and TRBJ2-7, with 7 bases identical to TRBD1. Looked up from germline, CDR1 is MGHDK and CDR2 is SYGVNS. J was trimmed by 2 bases and V by 4 bases; bases with no gene match: 5. This CDR3 spans 14 amino acids. The CDR3: CASSAQTGTYEQYF. The CDR3 DNA sequence: TGTGCCAGCAGTGCCCAGACAGGGACCTACGAGCAGTACTTC.

The V gene is TRBV2, the J gene TRBJ2-7, with 11 bases aligning to TRBD1. This CDR3 is 14 amino acids long. Germline V lookup: CDR1 SNHLY, CDR2 FYNNEI. V gave up 6 bases and J gave up 4 bases; unmatched junction bases: 5. The CDR3 bases are TGTGCCAGCAGAGGACAGGGGGCGGATTACGAGCAGTACTTC. Protein: CASRGQGADYEQYF.

This chain links TRBV28 with TRBJ1-1, with D tentatively TRBD1 (6 bases). The ends were cut back, 5 bases at V and 0 bases at J, with 10 bases in the middle. CDR1 and CDR2 from the germline V gene are MDHEN and SYDVKM. The CDR3 totals 14 residues. CDR3 amino acids: CASSPHRVNTEAFF. The CDR3 DNA is TGTGCCAGCAGTCCTCACAGGGTGAACACTGAAGCTTTCTTT.

The rearrangement joins TRBV19 to TRBJ2-1, with 7 bases identical to TRBD1. The CDR3 consists of 16 residues. V was clipped by 4 bases and J by 2 bases; unmatched bases: 8. CDR1 is LNHDA, CDR2 SQIVND, per germline (reference sequence). Here the CDR3 reads CASSNRGSETYNEQFF. For the CDR3, the DNA is TGTGCCAGTAGTAACAGGGGTTCGGAGACCTACAATGAGCAGTTCTTC. Drawing the rest from reference TRBV19 and TRBJ2-1, the complete variable domain is DGGITQSPKYLFRKEGQNVTLSCEQNLNHDAMYWYRQDPGQGLRLIYYSQIVNDFQKGDIAEGYSVSREKKESFPLTVTSAQKNPTAFYLCASSNRGSETYNEQFFGPGTRLTVL.

This chain links TRBV6-5 with TRBJ1-5; no clear D gene. Per germline, CDR1 MNHEY and CDR2 SVGAGI. V lost 7 bases and J lost 2, with 9 bases in between. The CDR3 is 13 amino acids. The CDR3 bases are TGTGCCAGCACAGACACCCGCAATCAGCCCCAGCATTTT. Amino acids: CASTDTRNQPQHF.

This rearrangement joins TRBV4-3 to TRBJ2-3; 9 bases fit TRBD1. CDR1 and CDR2 (germline): LGHNA, YSLEER. The CDR3 is 15 amino acids. The V gene end was trimmed by 4 bases and the J gene end by 0 bases; junction bases not matched to a gene: 2. CDR3 sequence reads: CASSPTGGSTDTQYF. The CDR3 coding sequence is TGCGCCAGCAGCCCGACAGGGGGGAGCACAGATACGCAGTATTTT.

The chain has TRBV18 and TRBJ1-1; D is possibly TRBD1 (6 bases). The CDR3 runs to 16 residues. From germline, CDR1 is KGHSH and CDR2 LQKENI. Trimming cost V 4 bases and J 5 bases, with 20 bases left between them. Here the CDR3 reads CASSLSSGGRGTEAFF. The CDR3 DNA reads TGTGCCAGCTCACTCTCGTCGGGGGGAAGGGGGACTGAAGCTTTCTTT.

V usage is TRBV9 and J usage is TRBJ2-7; 7 nucleotides align to TRBD2. There are 16 residues in the CDR3. Unmatched junction bases numbered 6, after V lost 0 bases and J lost 0 bases. Per germline, CDR1 SGDLS and CDR2 YYNGEE. CDR3 loop: CASSVGAGDISYEQYF. DNA of the CDR3: TGTGCCAGCAGCGTAGGGGCGGGAGATATCTCCTACGAGCAGTACTTC.

V usage is TRBV28 and J usage is TRBJ2-3; 12 nucleotides match TRBD1. The ends lost 6 bases at V and 4 bases at J; junction bases unmatched: 11. From germline, CDR1 is MDHEN and CDR2 SYDVKM. The CDR3 has 17 amino acids. The CDR3 nucleotides are TGTGCCAGCAGCCCAAACTTCGGGACAGGGGGCCCAGATACGCAGTATTTT. Its translation: CASSPNFGTGGPDTQYF.

The CDR3 reads CASSEGQVNQETQYF. DNA for the CDR3: TGTGCCAGCAGTGAGGGACAAGTTAACCAAGAGACCCAGTACTTC. The chain carries TRBV28 and TRBJ2-5, with TRBD1 as a possible D gene (6 bases). Per the germline V gene, CDR1 is MDHEN and CDR2 is SYDVKM. V lost 5 bases to trimming and J lost 0 bases, with 13 bases between them. CDR3 length: 15 amino acids.